Sequencing of this T cell receptor (beta chain) was carried out in a study of blood T cell repertoires in COVID-19. Sequencing was performed with immunoSEQ multiplex PCR; in TCRdb, only in-frame clones are kept and a portion is missing. The sample lists 120,000 or so clones, approximately 80% occurring once. The germline V gene has CDR1 SGHDT and CDR2 YYEEEE. V was clipped by 0 bases and J by 7 bases, with 13 bases between them. The CDR3 length is 14 residues. V and J are TRBV5-6 and TRBJ1-2, with D possibly matching TRBD1 (6 bases). Source material: peripheral blood. This TCR came from a woman between 50 and 59 years old with acute or convalescent COVID-19. CDR3 in amino acids: CASSLDNRATGYTF. Written as DNA, the CDR3 is TGTGCCAGCAGCTTGGATAACAGGGCGACTGGCTACACCTTC.